The 11 T cell receptor beta chains given below trace back to one sample, sequenced in a study of blood T cell repertoires in COVID-19. The data were produced by immunoSEQ multiplex PCR, yet TCRdb's version contains in-frame clones alone and is incomplete. Of under 300,000 clones detected, roughly 84% appear once; the ten largest clones hold approximately 3.6%. Sequencing was carried out using PBMCs or T cells enriched from blood (not recorded which). The origin of the receptors is a man in his fifties who had recovered from COVID-19.

V is TRBV23-1 and J is TRBJ1-5; D gene uncertain. TRBV23-1 counts as an open reading frame of uncertain function. Trimming took off 6 bases at V and 2 bases at J, with 14 bases between the two ends. CDR3 size: 15 residues. CDR3 residues: CASSAWRSGNQPQHF. In DNA form, the CDR3 reads TGCGCCAGCAGCGCGTGGAGGTCAGGCAATCAGCCCCAGCATTTT.

The chain employs TRBV5-1 and TRBJ1-2; 8 nucleotides align to TRBD1. V dropped 3 bases and J dropped 6; count of bases not matched to a gene: 7. This CDR3 has 14 residues. Germline CDR1 is SGHRS and CDR2 is YFSETQ. The CDR3 reads CASSSRTGQDGYTF. The CDR3 bases are TGCGCCAGCAGCTCCCGGACAGGGCAGGATGGCTACACCTTC.

This sequence joins TRBV6-5 and TRBJ1-2; no clear D. This CDR3 spans 12 amino acids. Between the trimmed V and J ends, which lost 5 bases and 0 bases, there was a span of 4 bases. From germline, CDR1 is MNHEY and CDR2 SVGAGI. CDR3 loop: CASSTANYGYTF. CDR3 nucleotides: TGTGCCAGCAGTACAGCTAACTATGGCTACACCTTC.

This chain uses TRBV12-3 or TRBV12-4 with TRBJ2-7, with D possibly TRBD1 on 6 matching bases. The V gene lost 3 bases and the J gene lost 2 bases, with 8 bases spanning the gap. The CDR3 covers 13 residues. The CDR3 reads CASSLQGPYEQYF. The CDR3 DNA reads TGTGCCAGCAGTTTGCAGGGGCCCTACGAGCAGTACTTC.

This chain joins TRBV19 and TRBJ1-6; 7 bases agree with TRBD1. Germline V gives CDR1 LNHDA, CDR2 SQIVND (reference sequence). The V gene end was trimmed by 5 bases and the J gene end by 9 bases; junction bases not matched to a gene: 7. CDR3 length equals 14 residues. The CDR3 loop reads CASSRTGEGSPLHF. The CDR3 nucleotides are TGTGCCAGTAGTCGGACAGGAGAAGGTTCACCCCTCCACTTT.

This clone was detected once. The J gene is TRBJ1-6, the V gene TRBV7-2; tentatively, D is TRBD1 (6 bases). V lost 5 bases and J lost 9, with 11 bases in between. CDR3 length: 13 amino acids. Germline V CDR1 and CDR2: SGHTA, FQGNSA. The CDR3 spells CASSPDRLSPLHF. CDR3 coding DNA: TGTGCCAGCAGCCCTGACAGGCTTTCACCCCTCCACTTT.

V and J are TRBV6-5 and TRBJ1-4; a possible D gene is TRBD1 (5 bases). With 6 bases removed from V and 2 bases from J, the gap between germline ends came to 10 bases. This CDR3 region has 14 residues. Germline V gene lookup returns CDR1 MNHEY and CDR2 SVGAGI. CDR3 in amino acids: CASRTRQTNEKLFF. CDR3 nucleotide sequence: TGTGCCAGCAGAACCCGACAGACTAATGAAAAACTGTTTTTT.

In this sample, this clone turned up a few times. The rearrangement joins TRBV5-1 to TRBJ2-2; no firm D call. Trimming cost V 0 bases and J 1 base, with 7 bases left between them. Germline V gives CDR1 SGHRS, CDR2 YFSETQ. The CDR3 spans 15 residues. CDR3 nucleotides: TGCGCCAGCAGCTTGGGGCCAGAGAACACCGGGGAGCTGTTTTTT. Translating gives CASSLGPENTGELFF. Looking up the rest from reference TRBV5-1 and TRBJ2-2 gives the full variable domain: KAGVTQTPRYLIKTRGQQVTLSCSPISGHRSVSWYQQTPGQGLQFLFEYFSETQRNKGNFPGRFSGRQFSNSRSEMNVSTLELGDSALYLCASSLGPENTGELFFGEGSRLTVL.

The chain joins TRBV5-4 to TRBJ2-1, with 10 bases identical to TRBD1. V was clipped by 0 bases and J by 0 bases; unmatched bases: 9. Germline V lookup: CDR1 SGHNT, CDR2 YYREEE (reference sequence). This CDR3 is built from 19 residues. The CDR3 reads CASSLGQGAVATSYNEQFF. CDR3 coding DNA: TGTGCCAGCAGCTTGGGACAGGGGGCTGTAGCAACCTCCTACAATGAGCAGTTCTTC.

The chain joins TRBV2 to TRBJ1-5; D might be TRBD1 (6 bases). The germline V gene has CDR1 SNHLY and CDR2 FYNNEI. V was trimmed by 4 bases and J by 12 bases, leaving 19 bases between them. This CDR3 has 14 residues. Here the CDR3 reads CASSVSGPRTDQHF. As DNA, the CDR3 is TGTGCCAGCAGTGTTTCGGGACCCCGGACAGACCAGCATTTT.

V gene TRBV21-1 combines with J gene TRBJ1-2. TRBV21-1 is a listed pseudogene. The CDR3 covers 16 residues. The CDR3 is CASSKIRRPRGYGYTF. The CDR3 DNA is TGTGCCAGCAGCAAAATACGGAGGCCCCGAGGCTATGGCTACACCTTC.